One and the same sample provided the 28 T cell receptor beta chains below, sequenced in a study of cytomegalovirus exposure and HLA in healthy donors. With 60 Vbeta and 13 Jbeta primers, the PCR was carried out. Clones were read by immunoSEQ multiplex PCR, and TCRdb kept only the in-frame ones, dropping some. This sample has about 140,000 clones, with about three quarters found just once. Sequenced sample: PBMCs. The receptor source for this set is a man aged 45 to 65 in good health and CMV-seropositive.

This clone was observed a few times. V is TRBV5-1 and J is TRBJ1-1; D not resolved. Germline assignment: CDR1 SGHRS and CDR2 YFSETQ. The germline V and J ends were trimmed by 2 bases and 0 bases, with 5 bases remaining between them. The CDR3 runs 13 residues. Here the CDR3 reads CASSFWLNTEAFF. The DNA for the CDR3 is TGCGCCAGCAGCTTCTGGCTGAACACTGAAGCTTTCTTT.

This clone has only a few counts. The chain has TRBV6-6 and TRBJ2-7, with D hard to call. V was trimmed by 4 bases and J by 0 bases, leaving 7 bases between them. There are 13 residues in the CDR3. CDR1 and CDR2 (germline): MNHNY, SVGAGI (reference sequence). DNA for the CDR3: TGTGCCAGCAGTTCGCAGAACTCCTACGAGCAGTACTTC. Amino acid sequence: CASSSQNSYEQYF.

The chain links TRBV5-8 to TRBJ1-4; 10 nucleotides align to TRBD1. The junction had 5 bases not matched to a gene; V was cut back by 4 bases and J by 8 bases. CDR3 length equals 14 residues. CDR1 and CDR2 (germline): SGHTS, YDEGEE. In nucleotides, the CDR3 is TGTGCCAGCAGCCCTGGACAGGGGGGCGAAAAACTGTTTTTT. It yields the protein CASSPGQGGEKLFF.

The V call is TRBV7-8, the J call TRBJ1-3; D remains unclear. Trimming stripped 4 bases from V and 4 bases from J, with 14 bases between. This CDR3 region has 15 residues. Germline-derived CDR1 and CDR2 are SGHVS and FQNEAQ. The CDR3 DNA follows: TGTGCCAGCAGCTCTCGTCCCGGAGGGGGAAACACCATATATTTT. Its protein product is CASSSRPGGGNTIYF.

The chain combines TRBV5-1 with TRBJ1-2; a weak D match, TRBD1 (5 bases). V gave up 6 bases and J gave up 4 bases, with 16 bases separating them. The germline V gene has CDR1 SGHRS and CDR2 YFSETQ. CDR3 length equals 14 residues. CDR3 in amino acids: CASKGTEGGYGYTF. The CDR3 DNA reads as TGCGCCAGCAAAGGGACGGAGGGCGGCTATGGCTACACCTTC.

The V gene is TRBV7-3, the J gene TRBJ2-7; D is unresolved. This CDR3 spans 13 amino acids. V lost 2 bases and J lost 3, with 8 bases in between. Germline values: CDR1 SGHTA, CDR2 FQGTGA. CDR3 sequence reads: CASSLQSGYEQYF. In DNA form, the CDR3 reads TGTGCCAGCAGCTTACAGTCGGGCTACGAGCAGTACTTC. Full variable domain (missing parts from reference TRBV7-3 and TRBJ2-7): GAGVSQTPSNKVTEKGKYVELRCDPISGHTALYWYRQSLGQGPEFLIYFQGTGAADDSGLPNDRFFAVRPEGSVSTLKIQRTERGDSAVYLCASSLQSGYEQYFGPGTRLTVT.

In the case of this clone: The junction and the germline gene differ at one end; a read error may be behind it. The chain employs TRBV7-9 and TRBJ1-1; D unresolved. The CDR3 sequence is 12 residues long. Germline V gene sequence: CDR1 SEHNR, CDR2 FQNEAQ (reference sequence). The CDR3, as DNA: TGTTCCAGCAGCTACGGAGCCTTTGAAGCTTTCTTT. This sequence encodes CSSSYGAFEAFF.

This clone showed up just a few times. The CDR3 sequence: CASSYSTGGKLFF. In DNA, the CDR3 is TGTGCCAGCAGTTACTCGACGGGGGGGAAACTGTTTTTT. The chain recombines TRBV6-5 with TRBJ1-4, with a tentative D call TRBD1 (5 bases). The CDR3 has 13 residues. Trimming took off 0 bases at V and 11 bases at J, with 10 bases between the two ends. Per germline, CDR1 MNHEY and CDR2 SVGAGI.

In this sample, this clone turned up many times. The V call is TRBV7-9, the J call TRBJ1-2; 9 bases match TRBD1. V was pared by 1 base and J by 6 bases, with 6 bases of the junction left unmatched. Per the germline V gene, CDR1 is SEHNR and CDR2 is FQNEAQ (reference sequence). CDR3 length equals 15 residues. The CDR3 DNA follows: TGTGCCAGCAGCTTAGGGGGACAGGGAGGTGATGGCTACACCTTC. Protein product: CASSLGGQGGDGYTF.

This chain joins TRBV7-2 and TRBJ1-5, with D tentatively TRBD1 (6 bases). The CDR3 runs 15 residues. V shed 3 bases and J shed 4 bases, with 13 bases lying between them. CDR1 is SGHTA and CDR2 is FQGNSA in the germline V gene. CDR3 nucleotide sequence: TGTGCCAGCAGCTTTTCGGACAGCTTAAATCAGCCCCAGCATTTT. As protein: CASSFSDSLNQPQHF.

Only one count was recorded for this clone. CDR3 amino acids: CATAQTSGRSDTQYF. The CDR3 region has the DNA TGTGCCACCGCCCAGACTAGCGGGAGATCAGATACGCAGTATTTT. The chain combines TRBV5-4 with TRBJ2-3, with 12 bases fitting TRBD2. The CDR3 has 15 residues. Germline V gene lookup returns CDR1 SGHNT and CDR2 YYREEE (reference sequence). V was clipped by 9 bases and J by 4 bases; unmatched bases: 9. The variable domain in full, with the rest retrieved from reference TRBV5-4 and TRBJ2-3, is ETGVTQSPTHLIKTRGQQVTLRCSSQSGHNTVSWYQQALGQGPQFIFQYYREEENGRGNFPPRFSGLQFPNYSSELNVNALELDDSALYLCATAQTSGRSDTQYFGPGTRLTVL.

This clone was observed a handful of times. The chain recombines TRBV7-6 with TRBJ1-6; D ambiguous. Trimming took 1 base from V and 7 from J, leaving 8 bases between them. Germline V CDR1 and CDR2: SGHVS, FNYEAQ. The CDR3 spans 14 residues. The CDR3 spells CASSLGAGNSPLHF. The CDR3 DNA reads as TGTGCCAGCAGCTTAGGAGCAGGAAATTCACCCCTCCACTTT.

In this sample, this clone turned up a few times. The chain joins TRBV5-1 to TRBJ2-1, with D tentatively TRBD2 (6 bases). Trimming shortened V by 5 bases and J by 0 bases, and 12 bases separated the two germline ends. The CDR3 spans 15 residues. Per germline, CDR1 SGHRS and CDR2 YFSETQ. The CDR3 DNA sequence: TGCGCCAGCAGGGGCGGGGTTAGCTCCTACAATGAGCAGTTCTTC. Its translation is CASRGGVSSYNEQFF. Filled out from reference TRBV5-1 and TRBJ2-1, the complete variable domain reads KAGVTQTPRYLIKTRGQQVTLSCSPISGHRSVSWYQQTPGQGLQFLFEYFSETQRNKGNFPGRFSGRQFSNSRSEMNVSTLELGDSALYLCASRGGVSSYNEQFFGPGTRLTVL.

CDR3 amino acids: CASSPLAGGPSEQYF. For the CDR3, the DNA is TGCGCCAGCAGCCCATTAGCGGGAGGGCCGAGCGAGCAGTACTTC. The chain carries TRBV5-1 and TRBJ2-7, with 11 bases aligning to TRBD2. The CDR3 runs 15 residues. V lost 4 bases, J lost 6 bases, and 9 bases stayed unmatched. Germline V CDR1 and CDR2: SGHRS, YFSETQ.

The gene calls are TRBV4-2 and TRBJ2-5; 7 bases map to TRBD1. This CDR3 comprises 14 residues. V lost 4 bases and J lost 5; bases outside the gene matches: 7. Germline V gives CDR1 LGHNA, CDR2 YNFKEQ. In DNA form, the CDR3 reads TGTGCCAGCAGCCGGGACAGAGGAAAGGAGACCCAGTACTTC. Amino acids: CASSRDRGKETQYF.

This clone was seen more than once but under ten times. This chain links TRBV7-9 with TRBJ2-5, with 9 bases that match TRBD2. V was pared by 5 bases and J by 5 bases, with 15 bases of the junction left unmatched. The CDR3 sequence is 17 residues long. The germline gives CDR1 SEHNR, CDR2 FQNEAQ (reference sequence). The CDR3 sequence is CASSRPGSGGPRETQYF. DNA of the CDR3: TGTGCCAGCAGCAGACCAGGTAGCGGGGGCCCTCGGGAGACCCAGTACTTC.

The rearrangement uses TRBV5-1 and TRBJ1-5, with D maybe TRBD1 (5 bases). V was shortened by 0 bases and J by 2 bases, with 9 bases between the two germline ends. CDR3 length equals 15 residues. Germline CDR1 is SGHRS and CDR2 is YFSETQ. CDR3 sequence (DNA): TGCGCCAGCAGCTTGGAAGGGGCACGCAATCAGCCCCAGCATTTT. This codes for CASSLEGARNQPQHF.

V and J are TRBV2 and TRBJ1-3; D unclear. Germline V gives CDR1 SNHLY, CDR2 FYNNEI. This CDR3 has 10 amino acids. V was cut by 2 bases and J by 13 bases, with 6 bases left in between. CDR3 protein: CASSESLIYF. In DNA form, the CDR3 reads TGTGCCAGCAGTGAAAGCCTTATATATTTT.

This clone has just one count. V and J are TRBV19 and TRBJ2-3, with D tentatively TRBD2 (5 bases). The CDR3 has 15 residues. Germline V lookup: CDR1 LNHDA, CDR2 SQIVND (reference sequence). V was clipped by 3 bases and J by 5 bases, with 15 bases between them. The CDR3 protein is CASSMSWAGGDTQYF. The CDR3, as DNA: TGTGCCAGTAGTATGAGTTGGGCGGGCGGAGATACGCAGTATTTT.

The chain joins TRBV19 to TRBJ2-7; D is unclear. The V end lost 3 bases, the J end lost 7 bases, and 16 bases lay between the germline ends. CDR1 is LNHDA and CDR2 is SQIVND in the germline V gene (reference sequence). This CDR3 has 14 residues. The CDR3 region is CASSIDDRAMEQYF. The DNA for the CDR3 is TGTGCCAGTAGTATCGATGATCGAGCCATGGAGCAGTACTTC. The full variable domain, its missing parts supplied by reference TRBV19 and TRBJ2-7, is DGGITQSPKYLFRKEGQNVTLSCEQNLNHDAMYWYRQDPGQGLRLIYYSQIVNDFQKGDIAEGYSVSREKKESFPLTVTSAQKNPTAFYLCASSIDDRAMEQYFGPGTRLTVT.

The gene calls are TRBV27 and TRBJ1-2, with TRBD1 as a possible D gene (5 bases). Germline CDR1 and CDR2: MNHEY and SMNVEV (reference sequence). The V gene lost 5 bases and the J gene lost 4 bases, with 11 bases spanning the gap. The CDR3 contains 13 residues. DNA of the CDR3: TGTGCCAGCAGTGTCAGGGTGGGCTATGGCTACACCTTC. As protein: CASSVRVGYGYTF.

The chain uses TRBV11-1 and TRBJ2-2; D uncertain. Between the trimmed V and J ends, which lost 1 base and 0 bases, there was a span of 12 bases. CDR1 is SGHAT, CDR2 FQDESV, per germline (reference sequence). This CDR3 has 17 residues. CDR3 region: CASSLGGGSSNTGELFF. As DNA, the CDR3 is TGTGCCAGCAGCTTAGGAGGTGGCAGCTCGAACACCGGGGAGCTGTTTTTT.

The chain employs TRBV20-1 and TRBJ1-1; D call uncertain. V lost 3 bases and J lost 8, with 7 bases in between. CDR1 is DFQATT, CDR2 SNEGSKA, per germline (reference sequence). The CDR3 is made up of 10 amino acids. DNA for the CDR3: TGCAGTGCTAGCCGGGAGGAAGCTTTCTTT. It codes for CSASREEAFF.

This clone was observed a few times. CDR3 DNA sequence: TGTGCCAGCAGCTTAGTGGAGACTAGCGGCAATGAGCAGTTCTTC. The encoded protein is CASSLVETSGNEQFF. The chain has TRBV7-9 and TRBJ2-1; 9 nucleotides line up with TRBD2. V trimming: 1 base; J trimming: 6 bases; junction bases outside the gene matches: 4. The V gene's germline CDR1 is SEHNR and CDR2 FQNEAQ (reference sequence). There are 15 residues in the CDR3.

The chain combines TRBV11-2 with TRBJ2-3, with 8 positions matching TRBD2. There are 17 residues in the CDR3. Per germline, CDR1 SGHAT and CDR2 FQNNGV. Trimming cost V 1 base and J 4 bases; bases outside gene matches: 10. CDR3 in DNA: TGTGCCAGCAGCTTAGGTCAACGGGGGGGCGGAGCAGATACGCAGTATTTT. It codes for CASSLGQRGGGADTQYF.

V usage is TRBV19 and J usage is TRBJ1-2; 8 bases are shared with TRBD1. Germline CDR1 reads LNHDA; CDR2 reads SQIVND (reference sequence). The ends lost 5 bases at V and 2 bases at J; junction bases unmatched: 7. The CDR3 runs 15 residues. The CDR3: CASSDPRGPNYGYTF. DNA for the CDR3: TGTGCCAGTAGTGACCCCAGGGGGCCCAACTATGGCTACACCTTC.

The chain recombines TRBV12-5 with TRBJ2-1; D is perhaps TRBD2 (5 bases). The CDR3 runs to 15 residues. The germline V gene encodes CDR1 LGHNT and CDR2 FRNRAP. Trimming left V 0 bases short and J 7 bases short, with 13 bases between. CDR3 residues: CASGLVLSPGNEQFF. The CDR3 bases are TGTGCTAGTGGTTTGGTACTTTCCCCGGGAAATGAGCAGTTCTTC.

This clone was observed a single time. V gene TRBV27 combines with J gene TRBJ2-5, with 12 bases aligning to TRBD2. The J call may be incorrect, as the DNA end agrees better with TRBJ2-7. CDR1 MNHEY and CDR2 SMNVEV come from the germline V gene (reference sequence). This CDR3 contains 15 residues. The DNA of the CDR3 is TGTGCCAGCAGTTACAGACTAGCGGGAGCAAGCGAGCAGTACTTC. Amino acids: CASSYRLAGASEQYF.